This T cell receptor (beta chain) was identified during a study of metastatic and nonmetastatic thyroid tumors. This clone was counted between two and nine times. This CDR3 contains 16 residues. Germline V gene lookup returns CDR1 KGHDR and CDR2 SFDVKD. V lost 4 bases to trimming and J lost 0 bases; unmatched junction nucleotides: 3. Thyroid surgery had not been preceded by any treatment in any patient. MiXCR re-clonotyped the PCR reads for TCRdb. Here the sample spans a few thousand clones, approximately 33% being singletons. This clonotype was sampled from a female donor with papillary thyroid cancer or a benign thyroid nodule (not recorded which). Some clones in this sample may be carry-over from other donors' samples. The sample taken for sequencing was adjacent normal tissue. The chain uses TRBV24-1 and TRBJ1-5, with TRBD1 matching 9 bases. DNA of the CDR3: TGTGCCACCAGTGAGACAGGGGGAGGTAGCAATCAGCCCCAGCATTTT. It translates to CATSETGGGSNQPQHF.